This T cell receptor (beta chain) was profiled in a study of Ad26.COV2.S vaccination and SARS-CoV-2 variants (dated by TCRdb to the early 2020s). Describing the broader study: TCRbeta repertoire sequencing served as the tool for gauging how specific and how broad the SARS-CoV-2-reactive T cell receptors were following Ad26.COV2.S vaccination. The TCR-sequenced set comprised around 30 samples: some 20 Ad26.COV2.S vaccine recipients, 5 placebo recipients and 8 SARS-CoV-2 convalescent individuals.

Overall study results and their limits: Non-spike TCR breadth was comparable between vaccine and placebo recipients, consistent with the vaccine containing only spike. Compared with placebo recipients, Ad26.COV2.S recipients showed higher spike-specific TCR breadth (P = 0.0014). The authors noted that total T cell responses may have been underestimated by the TCR breadth and depth analyses. After vaccination, spike-specific CD8+ and CD4+ T cell responses were reported to show substantial breadth.

TCRbeta CDR3 regions were sequenced with the immunoSEQ Assay. After extraction, genomic DNA underwent amplification by bias-controlled multiplex PCR, followed by high-throughput sequencing. As for the authors' bioinformatics: To quantify the absolute abundance of every unique TCRbeta CDR3 region, sequences were collapsed and filtered. Usable DNA was measured by amplifying reference genes present in all nucleated cells, and TCRbeta template counts were normalized to that usable DNA to estimate T cell fraction. Repertoire TCRs were annotated as SARS-CoV-2-specific when V gene, CDR3 amino acid sequence and J gene were exactly matched to a known reactive TCR set. The reference SARS-CoV-2 TCR set was derived from MIRA and filtered for enrichment in COVID-19-positive ImmuneCODE repertoires, a step that removed public or cross-reactive TCRs. Using the MIRA antigens, annotated TCRs were further analysed by specific ORF or by position within an ORF. Breadth was defined as annotated unique rearrangements over total unique productive rearrangements; depth was the summed frequency of those rearrangements. Two-sided Wilcoxon rank-sum tests were used to compare TCR breadth between groups. The clones in this table, taken by TCRdb from immuneACCESS, are in-frame only. Not every clone is retained; where verified, under half of the shortfall comes from an unresolved V gene, and the cause of the rest is unknown. V and J calls and clone size are those listed in that table; D and trimming were worked out from the DNA. This sample gives about 97,000 clones in total; 80% of them show up just once. The ten biggest clones cover roughly a sixth of the sample.

In the case of this clone: It lacks a known antigen. Base qualities were left out, and no much larger clone turns up one base away.

In light of the paper, this sample's time point label describes: individuals recovered from natural SARS-CoV-2 infection. Measured from the cysteine to the phenylalanine, the CDR3 is 14 residues long. Only the CDR3 DNA stays, 42 bases, in frame from base 1. At the junction V is shortened by 2 bases and J by 5 bases, with 12 bases in between. Via the germline V gene (reference sequence), CDR1 is MNHNY and CDR2 SVGAGI. The material sequenced was peripheral blood, taken after recovery from COVID-19. The chain was built from TRBV6-6 and TRBJ1-1; TRBD1 is a possible D gene, resting on 6 matching bases. The receptor was derived from a human donor who had recovered from COVID-19. The nucleotide sequence is given as TGTGCCAGCAGTTACAGAACAGGGTGGACTGAAGCTTTCTTT. This translates into CASSYRTGWTEAFF.